The clone carrying this T cell receptor (beta chain) appeared a few times. Its antigen is not identified. The germline V gene encodes CDR1 LGHNA and CDR2 YSLEER. V lost 2 bases and J lost 4, with 12 bases in between. CDR3 length: 15 amino acids. It was through 5'RACE template switching that TCR cDNA was made, with a universal primer site and UMIs added. TCRdb processed the 5' RACE reads anew with MiXCR; each CDR3 protein has one entry. The data contain 120,000 to 150,000 distinct CDR3 sequences, 7.7% of them singletons. The sample belongs to a study of T cells after yellow fever vaccination. Notes on the study in general: Most primary-vaccination clones recurred post-booster (about 96% CD4, 88% CD8). The CD4 and CD8 compartments had a small share of their clonotypes in common. Within FACS-sorted repertoires, abundant clonotypes contaminating from the bulk population could be present.

This TCR was recovered from a man aged 30-40 years who received the YFV17D yellow fever vaccine. Sample: CD4+ T cells sorted from PBMCs, taken 5 days after the yellow fever booster vaccination. The rearrangement uses TRBV4-3 and TRBJ2-1; D ambiguous. CDR3 nucleotides: TGCGCCAGCAGCCAATTCCGGACCGAGTACAATGAGCAGTTCTTC. Protein: CASSQFRTEYNEQFF.